A selection of T cell receptor beta chains follows, all from one sample in a study of OX40 agonist ivuxolimab in advanced cancers. Method: immunoSEQ multiplex PCR; TCRdb's copy keeps in-frame clones and lacks some. The sample has more than 95,000 clones, approximately 90% seen once. The material was CD4+ or CD8+ T cells sorted from blood, obtained in a trial of the OX40 agonist ivuxolimab. The receptors were sampled from an adult with an advanced solid tumor such as melanoma, head and neck, liver or kidney cancer. Each CDR3 is given with its conserved first and last residue. The D gene is left open where the match is weak. Size is stated for part of the rows, as once, few or many counts, or as a class when the clone is expanded.

CDR3nt	CDR3aa	d_gene	v_gene	j_gene	len	abundance
TGTGCCAGCAGCTCTAGACTAATCGCAGATACGCAGTATTTT	CASSSRLIADTQYF	-	TRBV5-6	TRBJ2-3	14	-
TGCGCCAGCAGCTTGCAAGGACAGGGCTTTGGCACTGAAGCTTTCTTT	CASSLQGQGFGTEAFF	TRBD1	TRBV5-1	TRBJ1-1	16	-
TGCGCCAGCAGCCCCAGCGGGGCGGGGTCCTACAATGAGCAGTTCTTC	CASSPSGAGSYNEQFF	TRBD2	TRBV4-1	TRBJ2-1	16	-
TGTGCCAGCAGCTTAATAGGACTAGTTGGGGCCTACGAGCAGTACTTC	CASSLIGLVGAYEQYF	TRBD2	TRBV7-2	TRBJ2-7	16	-
TGTGCCAGTAGTATTTCCTTCGCGAACACCGGGGAGCTGTTTTTT	CASSISFANTGELFF	-	TRBV19	TRBJ2-2	15	-
TGTGCCAGTAGTGTTAGACTAGAGTCGGAGACCCAGTACTTC	CASSVRLESETQYF	-	TRBV19	TRBJ2-5	14	-
TGCGCCAGCAGCATCTTGGGGGTGACAGATACGCAGTATTTT	CASSILGVTDTQYF	-	TRBV5-1	TRBJ2-3	14	-
TGTGCTAGTGGTTTGATCGGACAGGGTGAGGCTTTCTTT	CASGLIGQGEAFF	TRBD1	TRBV12-5	TRBJ1-1	13	few
TGTGCCAGCAGCATGCTGGGCGGGGGCTCCTACAATGAGCAGTTCTTC	CASSMLGGGSYNEQFF	TRBD2	TRBV5-6	TRBJ2-1	16	-
TGTGCCAGCAGTCCCCCAGGGGGGCCGAACACTGAAGCTTTCTTT	CASSPPGGPNTEAFF	TRBD1	TRBV28	TRBJ1-1	15	-
TGTGCCAGCAGTACAATCGGGACAGGACTCTACGAGCAGTACTTC	CASSTIGTGLYEQYF	TRBD1	TRBV7-2	TRBJ2-7	15	-
TGTGCCAGCAGTGAATTGATACTATTGAACACTGAAGCTTTCTTT	CASSELILLNTEAFF	-	TRBV6-1	TRBJ1-1	15	-
TGTGCCAGCAGCGAACAGGGGTGGGTCGAGACCCAGTACTTC	CASSEQGWVETQYF	TRBD1	TRBV9	TRBJ2-5	14	-
TGTGCCAGCAGCTTAGGAGGTTCAGGGGTTGAGACCCAGTACTTC	CASSLGGSGVETQYF	-	TRBV11-3	TRBJ2-5	15	-
TGTGCCAGCAGCTTGGGCGGGGTTGGGACCTACGAGCAGTACTTC	CASSLGGVGTYEQYF	-	TRBV7-2	TRBJ2-7	15	-